This T cell receptor beta chain is from a study of Graves' ophthalmopathy and Graves' hyperthyroidism. Among the exclusions were patients with other autoimmune diseases, uncontrolled infections, pregnancy or lactation. RNA transcripts provided the template for amplifying TCR beta CDR3 regions. HTBI primers served in a first-round RT-PCR, which a second-round multiplex PCR followed. One entry per CDR3 protein, called by TCRdb with MiXCR from the multiplex PCR reads. The table includes some 380,000 distinct CDR3 sequences, approximately 15% detected once. Germline loops: CDR1 SGHTA, CDR2 FQGNSA. This CDR3 region has 15 residues. Trimming removed 3 bases from V and 1 base from J, with 13 bases in between. The table lists this clonotype with many counts.

The clonotype was recovered from a woman between 18 and 30 years old with stable Graves' hyperthyroidism. The specimen sequenced was peripheral blood. V usage is TRBV7-2 and J usage is TRBJ2-7; D may be TRBD1 or TRBD2 (5 bases each). The CDR3 loop is CASSFAGTASYEQYF. The CDR3 region has the DNA TGTGCCAGCAGCTTTGCCGGGACCGCGTCCTACGAGCAGTACTTC.